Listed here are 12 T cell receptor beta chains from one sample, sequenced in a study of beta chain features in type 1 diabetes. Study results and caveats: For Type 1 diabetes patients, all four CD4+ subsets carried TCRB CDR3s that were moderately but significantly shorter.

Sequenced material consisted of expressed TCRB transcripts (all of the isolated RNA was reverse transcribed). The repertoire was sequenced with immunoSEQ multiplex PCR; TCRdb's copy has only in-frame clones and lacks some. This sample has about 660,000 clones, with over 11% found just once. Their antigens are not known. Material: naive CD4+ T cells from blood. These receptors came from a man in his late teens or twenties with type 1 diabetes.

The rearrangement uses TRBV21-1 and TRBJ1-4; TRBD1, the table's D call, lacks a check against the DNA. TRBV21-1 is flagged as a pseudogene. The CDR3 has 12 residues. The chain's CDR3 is CAHRQYSEKLFF. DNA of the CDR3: TGTGCACATCGACAGTACTCTGAAAAACTGTTTTTT.

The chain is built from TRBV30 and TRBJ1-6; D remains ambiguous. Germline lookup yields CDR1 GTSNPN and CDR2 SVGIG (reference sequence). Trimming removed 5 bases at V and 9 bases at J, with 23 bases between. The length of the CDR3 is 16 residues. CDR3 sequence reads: CAWLPLLTASGSPLHF. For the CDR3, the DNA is TGTGCCTGGCTTCCCCTCTTGACCGCGTCTGGTTCACCCCTCCACTTT.

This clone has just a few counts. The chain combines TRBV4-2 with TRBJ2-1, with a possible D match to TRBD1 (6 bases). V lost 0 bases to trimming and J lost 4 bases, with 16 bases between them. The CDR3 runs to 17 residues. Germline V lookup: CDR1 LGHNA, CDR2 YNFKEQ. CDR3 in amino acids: CASSQDNQGLGYNEQFF. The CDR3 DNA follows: TGTGCCAGCAGCCAAGATAATCAGGGGCTGGGATACAATGAGCAGTTCTTC.

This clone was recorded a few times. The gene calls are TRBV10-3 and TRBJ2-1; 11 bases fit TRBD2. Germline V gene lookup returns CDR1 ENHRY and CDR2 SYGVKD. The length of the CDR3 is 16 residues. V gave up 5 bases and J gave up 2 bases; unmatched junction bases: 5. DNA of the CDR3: TGTGCCATCAGTTCCCAGACTAGCGGGACCTACAATGAGCAGTTCTTC. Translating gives CAISSQTSGTYNEQFF.

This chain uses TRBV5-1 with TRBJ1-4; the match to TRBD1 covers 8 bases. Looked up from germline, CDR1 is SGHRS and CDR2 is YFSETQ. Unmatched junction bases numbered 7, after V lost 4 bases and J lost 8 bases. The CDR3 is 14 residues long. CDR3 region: CASSQGTGGEKLFF. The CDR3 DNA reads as TGCGCCAGCAGCCAAGGGACAGGTGGCGAAAAACTGTTTTTT.

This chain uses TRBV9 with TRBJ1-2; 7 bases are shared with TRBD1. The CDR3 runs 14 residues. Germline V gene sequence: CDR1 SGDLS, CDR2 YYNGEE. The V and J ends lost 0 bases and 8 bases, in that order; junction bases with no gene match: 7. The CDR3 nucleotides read TGTGCCAGCAGCGTAGCCTGGCAGGGGGGAGGCTACACCTTC. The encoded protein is CASSVAWQGGGYTF.

For the CDR3, the DNA is TGTGCCAGCAGCTTAGTGGAGGGGTTCAGGAGGGTTAACACTGAAGCTTTCTTT. Protein sequence: CASSLVEGFRRVNTEAFF. This chain joins TRBV11-2 and TRBJ1-1, with a weak D call TRBD1 (5 bases). The CDR3 runs to 18 residues. Germline-derived CDR1 and CDR2 are SGHAT and FQNNGV. V lost 1 base and J 2 bases, leaving 20 bases between the germline ends.

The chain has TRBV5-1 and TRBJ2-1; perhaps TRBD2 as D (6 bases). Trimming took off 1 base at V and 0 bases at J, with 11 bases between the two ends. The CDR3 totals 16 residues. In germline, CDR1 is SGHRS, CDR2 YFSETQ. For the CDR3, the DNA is TGCGCCAGCAGCTTGTACGGGGGAAGCTCCTACAATGAGCAGTTCTTC. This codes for CASSLYGGSSYNEQFF.

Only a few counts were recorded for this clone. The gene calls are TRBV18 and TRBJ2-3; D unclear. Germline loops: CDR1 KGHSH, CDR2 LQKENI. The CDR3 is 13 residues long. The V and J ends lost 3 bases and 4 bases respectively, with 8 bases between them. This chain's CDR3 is CASSPYYPDTQYF. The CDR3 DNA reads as TGTGCCAGCTCACCGTACTACCCAGATACGCAGTATTTT.

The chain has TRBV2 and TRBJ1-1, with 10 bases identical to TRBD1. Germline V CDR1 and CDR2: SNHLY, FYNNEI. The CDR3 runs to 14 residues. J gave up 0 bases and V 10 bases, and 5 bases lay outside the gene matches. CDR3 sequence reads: CATGQGRLNTEAFF. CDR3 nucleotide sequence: TGTGCCACGGGACAGGGGAGACTGAACACTGAAGCTTTCTTT.

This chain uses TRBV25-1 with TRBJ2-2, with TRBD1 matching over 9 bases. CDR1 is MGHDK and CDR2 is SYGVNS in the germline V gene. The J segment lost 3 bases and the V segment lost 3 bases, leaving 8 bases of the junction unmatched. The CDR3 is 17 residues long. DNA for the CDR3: TGTGCCAGCAGTGAGCCCCCGGGACAGGGTTACACCGGGGAGCTGTTTTTT. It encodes CASSEPPGQGYTGELFF. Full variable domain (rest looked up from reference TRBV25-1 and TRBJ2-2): EADIYQTPRYLVIGTGKKITLECSQTMGHDKMYWYQQDPGMELHLIHYSYGVNSTEKGDLSSESTVSRIRTEHFPLTLESARPSHTSQYLCASSEPPGQGYTGELFFGEGSRLTVL.

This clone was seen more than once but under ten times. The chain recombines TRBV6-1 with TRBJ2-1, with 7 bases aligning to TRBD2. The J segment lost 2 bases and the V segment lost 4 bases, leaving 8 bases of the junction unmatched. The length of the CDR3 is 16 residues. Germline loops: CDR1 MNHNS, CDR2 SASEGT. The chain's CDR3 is CASSVGGGVAYNEQFF. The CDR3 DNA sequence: TGTGCCAGCAGTGTGGGGGGAGGGGTAGCCTACAATGAGCAGTTCTTC.